The present T cell receptor (beta chain) was sequenced within a study of cytomegalovirus exposure and HLA in healthy donors. Assay: immunoSEQ multiplex PCR; the TCRdb copy retains only in-frame clones and omits some. The sample shows 150,000 to 200,000 clones, 80% to 85% of them seen only once. This clone was seen just once. Its antigen is undetermined. Broader study findings: Reportedly, cytomegalovirus status was diagnosed with high sensitivity and specificity. According to the study, about 180 TCR beta chains were cytomegalovirus-associated.

J was trimmed by 5 bases and V by 4 bases; bases with no gene match: 13. CDR3 length: 17 amino acids. Looked up from germline, CDR1 is MDHEN and CDR2 is SYDVKM. This chain uses TRBV28 with TRBJ2-2; 7 bases line up with TRBD2. The specimen was PBMCs. The sequence was collected from a young man in good health and CMV-seropositive. The CDR3 protein is CASSSAGGGGGTGELFF. The CDR3 bases are TGTGCCAGCAGTTCAGCCGGTGGCGGGGGAGGGACCGGGGAGCTGTTTTTT.